This TCR beta chain originates from a study of blood T cell repertoires in COVID-19. On the study more broadly: The origin of the acute and convalescent COVID-19 samples was the United States, Italy and Spain. T cells, B-cell-depleted T cells, or PBMCs provided the cDNA or gDNA that served as material.

The CDR3 is made up of 16 amino acids. The V and J ends lost 0 bases and 2 bases respectively, with 14 bases between them. Germline lookup yields CDR1 SGHNT and CDR2 YYREEE (reference sequence). Source study methods: Amplification of reference gene primers was used by the study to estimate nucleated cell counts. The method was immunoSEQ multiplex PCR; TCRdb's version includes in-frame clones alone and lacks a portion of them. V and J calls and clone size come straight from that table; D and trimming were deduced from the DNA. The table has roughly 200,000 clones, roughly 76% seen once. A remark on this clone: The sample holds other DNA sequences that translate to the same CDR3.

Sequencing was done on a sample of peripheral blood. J is TRBJ2-5 and V is TRBV5-4; weak D call: TRBD1 (7 bases). The sequence was collected from a woman between 45 and 65 years old with active or convalescent COVID-19. The CDR3 spells CASSLDLAGGQETQYF. In DNA, the CDR3 is TGTGCCAGCAGCTTGGATTTGGCAGGGGGGCAAGAGACCCAGTACTTC. Full variable domain (outside the CDR3, taken from reference TRBV5-4 and TRBJ2-5): ETGVTQSPTHLIKTRGQQVTLRCSSQSGHNTVSWYQQALGQGPQFIFQYYREEENGRGNFPPRFSGLQFPNYSSELNVNALELDDSALYLCASSLDLAGGQETQYFGPGTRLLVL.